Reported below is one TCR beta chain. No cognate antigen has been identified for it. Within one base of it there is no much larger clone, and no base qualities were kept. The cohort was made up of roughly 670 healthy bone marrow donors. At the time of sampling, every cohort member was nominally healthy, though immune exposures that went unrecorded were likely present. The donor was CMV seronegative and belonged to the group of 350 or so seronegative cohort members. Each donor provided a peripheral blood sample, and peripheral blood mononuclear cells were used for TCR beta sequencing. The Qiagen DNeasy Blood Extraction Kit was used to extract genomic DNA from the blood cell samples. These data originate in a study of cytomegalovirus exposure and HLA in healthy donors (dated by TCRdb to about 2017). About the study as a whole: In an earlier analysis of roughly 500 of the donors, 276 Gb of sequence data and 90 million to 120 million unique TCR beta sequences from 150 million to 200 million T cells were reported. Both class I and class II loci were covered by HLA typing, at four-digit resolution. Typing coverage differed by locus: A, B, C, DRB1 and DQB1 were typed in roughly 620-630 donors, DQA1 in roughly 510, DPA1 in over 600, and DPB1 in approximately 450. Every repertoire in the discovery cohort had been generated on one and the same sequencing platform. To study patterns of TCR occurrence, a later analysis re-analyzed previously published TCR beta repertoires from 650 to 750 donors and added high-resolution HLA genotyping. In a later genetic analysis, genome-wide SNP genotypes for about three fifths of the 666 donors were used, and that subset was treated as a discovery cohort. An earlier analysis of several hundred of the donors used high-throughput TCR beta sequencing to judge whether each TCR beta V gene segment behaved as functional or pseudogenic. Donor age, sex, ethnicity and CMV serostatus were collected together with the repertoire data. Roughly 5 DR-DQ haplotypes were handled as single units for association and clustering, since linkage in the cohort was strong. In the later analysis, no new phenotypic data were used to find candidate immune exposures; instead, reliance was placed on TCR beta sequences and their occurrence across donors. Among around 400 genotyped donors of the cohort, an average of about 240,000 unique TCR beta nucleotide sequences was sequenced per donor, of which 15% to 20% were non-productive. In addition to the first cohort of hundreds of subjects, a separate validation cohort of over 90 different subjects was used. Of the 398 genotyped donors, 65% to 90% fell in the genetic ancestry cluster associated with self-reported Caucasian donors. The T cell repertoires of 666 subjects were profiled by immunosequencing and related to cytomegalovirus serostatus. High-throughput TCR immunosequencing, statistical association of individual TCRs with disease status, and machine learning were combined to predict cytomegalovirus infection status. An early release covering around 630 HLA-typed donors comprised approximately 300 gigabases of sequencing data and 85 million or so unique TCR sequences. The aim of the study was to test whether cataloging public T cell receptors could identify signatures of past pathogen exposure.

On the study overall, not on this receptor specifically: A later analysis found that TCR association rates varied across HLA loci, with DRB1 alleles showing the most associated TCRs and HLA-C alleles the fewest. The classifier was reported to diagnose cytomegalovirus status with high specificity and sensitivity in both the original cohort and the validation cohort. This cohort had only TCR beta chains sequenced, and the lack of alpha or paired-chain data limited which features could be detected. Because HLA typing was missing for some donors at each locus, association tests included only the typed subset. Presence/absence analyses assumed roughly uniform sequencing depth across donors, an assumption that may not hold. The sequencing pipeline was judged likely to have produced a cluster of highly shared sequence variants as a technical artifact. CMV serostatus was the only immune exposure information available for the cohort. The authors suggested that the approach could potentially be generalized to other disease states and immunological phenotypes. Three of the identified cytomegalovirus-associated TCR beta chains were confirmed in vitro to be specific for cytomegalovirus antigens. V-gene and J-gene trimming of TCR beta chains was associated with a missense DCLRE1C variant in a later genetic analysis, and the association was replicated in an independent cohort. Specific HLA alleles were associated with about 17,000 TCR beta sequences at a false discovery rate of 0.05 in a later analysis. Linkage disequilibrium might explain the correlated functional status among segregating V segments, but an unknown experimental factor could not be ruled out. In an earlier analysis of about 550 of the donors, most TCR beta V segments were observed in productive rearrangements about 90% or about 30% of the time, broadly matching IMGT annotations. Most TCR sequences were observed very rarely across donors, whereas some public TCRs were present in many individuals. A later genetic analysis reported fewer N-insertions in productive TCRs among donors in an Asian-associated ancestry cluster than the roughly 700-donor mean. In a later analysis, most CMV-associated TCR beta chains were found to appear HLA-restricted, with HLA associations seemingly driven largely by CMV exposure. When HLA alleles, especially DR and DQ, strongly co-occurred, attributing TCR associations to individual alleles was difficult. The earlier analysis of approximately 540 of the donors excluded about 16 rarely observed V segments, including chromosome 9 orphons, because counts were too low. In a later analysis, HLA-associated TCR beta chains showed more clonal expansion and lower generation probabilities than non-associated chains that were equally common. According to a later analysis, parvovirus B19, influenza, CMV and Epstein-Barr virus appeared linked to several top co-occurrence clusters. The study gave a list of under 200 TCR beta chains associated with cytomegalovirus. Some IMGT-functional V segments, including TRBV6-2 and TRBV6-3, could not be distinguished by the 87-base-pair reads and were therefore excluded. A further reported finding was that TCR beta sequences accurately predicted the HLA-A and HLA-B alleles for most subjects in the first cohort.

The library was prepared using the immunoSEQ multiplex PCR assay. For the multiplex PCR, a mixture combining 60 forward primers for TCR Vbeta segments and 13 reverse primers for TCR Jbeta segments was used. Amplification of the CDR3 region of rearranged TCR beta genes was performed with a multiplex PCR assay on genomic DNA. On the Illumina HiSeq System, the amplified TCR beta libraries were sequenced as 87-base-pair reads. The authors' analysis ran thus. In a later analysis, tens of millions of unique TCR beta chains were counted across the approximately 670 repertoires, and around 11 million of these chains were shared by at least two donors. Raw reads were error-corrected and collapsed into unique sequences with a nearest-neighbor algorithm that merged closely related sequences to remove PCR and sequencing errors. CDR3 sequences were aligned to IMGT reference sequences to assign V, D and J gene segments. Each retained sequence needed at least a six-nucleotide match to both a V gene segment and a J gene segment. A rearrangement was called productive if the CDR3 had no stop codons and remained in frame with V and J, and every other rearrangement was called non-productive. Following IMGT convention, CDR3 was defined as the stretch from the second conserved V-encoded cysteine up to the conserved J-encoded phenylalanine. The earlier analysis of 587 of the donors excluded sequences that lacked an unambiguous match to a single V gene segment. An earlier analysis of some 500 of the donors classified V segments as functional when productive rearrangements were above 56.7% and as segregating when the standard deviation between donors was above 5%. To diagnose cytomegalovirus status from the catalog of TCR beta chain sequences, a statistical classification framework was built. In a later analysis, TCR nucleotide sequences were compared against IMGT/GENE-DB human TR gene sequences so that V and J genes could be assigned. In a later analysis, CDR3 sequences and most-parsimonious VDJ recombination scenarios were assigned using the TCRdist pipeline. In a later analysis, every TCR beta chain was defined by the combination of its CDR3 amino acid sequence and its V-gene family, and reads without a unique V-gene family were dropped. To address suspected cross-contamination and a sequencing artifact, a later analysis removed roughly 640 highly shared, low-generation-probability nucleotide sequences. For each public chain, a later analysis derived a clonal expansion index from normalized ranks of inferred template counts within each repertoire. A later analysis computed generation probabilities with a VDJ recombination model fitted to out-of-frame rearrangements, and checked the results against IGoR. In a later analysis, TCR-TCR, TCR-HLA and TCR-CMV co-occurrence was scored with hypergeometric tests, and a repertoire-size bias correction was applied to TCR pairs. False discovery rates were estimated in a later analysis by permuting HLA or CMV assignments 20 times. In a later analysis, co-occurring TCRs were grouped using DBSCAN, with TCRdist sequence similarity added in when clustering inside HLA-allele-positive subsets. Repertoires with fewer than 30,000 or more than 120,000 public chains, plus five repertoires with anomalous nucleotide sharing, were excluded from co-occurrence clustering. Here the immuneACCESS table is served through TCRdb, limited to in-frame sequences with V and J called. Missing clones are a known gap in these copies; in checked studies unresolved V genes cover under half, and the rest lacks a known reason. V and J calls and clone size are copied from that table; D and trimming were computed from the DNA. The sample has under 200,000 clones on record, around 77% of them singletons. More than 2% of the sample goes to the ten largest clones.

Sequences SGHRS (CDR1) and YFSETQ (CDR2) are obtained from the germline V gene. The germline ends are 12 bases apart after V is trimmed by 4 bases and J by 2 bases. The CDR3 sequence holds 14 residues, the cysteine and phenylalanine included. Of all the DNA, just the CDR3 is kept, 42 bases in frame from base 1. The chain is assembled from TRBV5-1 and TRBJ1-2, with a tentative D gene TRBD1 over 5 matching bases. Source material: PBMCs. The source is a man aged 55-75 years in good health and CMV-seronegative. The CDR3 protein: CASSIDRPNYGYTF. The sequence in DNA is TGCGCCAGCAGCATTGACAGACCGAACTATGGCTACACCTTC.